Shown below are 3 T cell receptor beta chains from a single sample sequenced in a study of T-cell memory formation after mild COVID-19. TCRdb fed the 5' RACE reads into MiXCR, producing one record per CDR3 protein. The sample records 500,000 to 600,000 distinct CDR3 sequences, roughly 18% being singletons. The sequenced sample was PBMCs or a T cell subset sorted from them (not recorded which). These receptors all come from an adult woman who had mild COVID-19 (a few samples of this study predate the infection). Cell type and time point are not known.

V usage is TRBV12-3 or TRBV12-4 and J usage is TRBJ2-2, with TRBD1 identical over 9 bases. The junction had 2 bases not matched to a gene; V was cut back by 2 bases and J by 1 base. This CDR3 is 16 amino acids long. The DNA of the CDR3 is TGTGCCAGCAGTTTAATGGGACAGGGGAACACCGGGGAGCTGTTTTTT. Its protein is CASSLMGQGNTGELFF.

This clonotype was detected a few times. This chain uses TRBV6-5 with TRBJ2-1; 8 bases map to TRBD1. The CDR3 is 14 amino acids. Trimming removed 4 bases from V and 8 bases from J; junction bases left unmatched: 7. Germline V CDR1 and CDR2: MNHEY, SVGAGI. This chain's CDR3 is CASSFAGGRDEQFF. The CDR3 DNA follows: TGTGCCAGCAGTTTTGCAGGGGGCAGAGATGAGCAGTTCTTC.

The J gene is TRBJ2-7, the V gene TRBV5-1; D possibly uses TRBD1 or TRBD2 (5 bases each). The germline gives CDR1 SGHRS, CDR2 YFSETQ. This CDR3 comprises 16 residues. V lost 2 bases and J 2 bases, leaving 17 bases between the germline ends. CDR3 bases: TGCGCCAGCAGCTTATCCGAGGGGATACCAACCTACGAGCAGTACTTC. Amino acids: CASSLSEGIPTYEQYF. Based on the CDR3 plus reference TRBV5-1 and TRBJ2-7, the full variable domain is KAGVTQTPRYLIKTRGQQVTLSCSPISGHRSVSWYQQTPGQGLQFLFEYFSETQRNKGNFPGRFSGRQFSNSRSEMNVSTLELGDSALYLCASSLSEGIPTYEQYFGPGTRLTVT.